What follows are 7 T cell receptor beta chains derived from one specimen sequenced in a study of cytomegalovirus exposure and HLA in healthy donors. PCR primers comprised 60 Vbeta and 13 Jbeta primers. The repertoire was sequenced with immunoSEQ multiplex PCR; TCRdb's copy has only in-frame clones and lacks some. The table records over 110,000 clones, 78% of them present only once. Sequencing input: PBMCs. Receptors originate from a middle-aged woman in good health and CMV-seropositive.

The chain combines TRBV6-1 with TRBJ2-2; 7 bases line up with TRBD2. This CDR3 region has 15 residues. Germline V lookup: CDR1 MNHNS, CDR2 SASEGT. The V and J ends lost 6 bases and 3 bases, in that order; junction bases with no gene match: 7. Written as DNA, the CDR3 is TGTGCCAGCAGGGTTGTGCGGGAGTACACCGGGGAGCTGTTTTTT. As protein: CASRVVREYTGELFF.

This clone has ten or more counts. The chain carries TRBV2 and TRBJ1-2; D ambiguous. From germline, CDR1 is SNHLY and CDR2 FYNNEI. The CDR3 runs to 13 residues. Trimming took off 8 bases at V and 5 bases at J, with 15 bases between the two ends. The CDR3 DNA reads as TGTGCCAGCTCGGACTCAGCTGGGTATGGCTACACCTTC. This codes for CASSDSAGYGYTF.

The chain couples TRBV27 to TRBJ1-5, with D perhaps TRBD1 (5 bases). Trimming took off 10 bases at V and 0 bases at J, with 16 bases between the two ends. This CDR3 has 15 amino acids. Germline CDR1 reads MNHEY; CDR2 reads SMNVEV (reference sequence). This CDR3 reads CATSFRGDSNQPQHF. The DNA for the CDR3 is TGTGCCACCTCCTTCCGGGGGGATAGCAATCAGCCCCAGCATTTT.

This chain connects TRBV11-2 to TRBJ2-1; 8 nucleotides line up with TRBD2. CDR3 length equals 15 residues. Germline loops: CDR1 SGHAT, CDR2 FQNNGV. V dropped 6 bases and J dropped 7; count of bases not matched to a gene: 11. CDR3 region: CASRLAGPTRNEQFF. CDR3 nucleotides: TGTGCCAGCAGGCTAGCGGGTCCTACACGAAATGAGCAGTTCTTC.

The chain combines TRBV14 with TRBJ2-3; a weak D match, TRBD2 (5 bases). Germline CDR1 is SGHDN and CDR2 is FVKESK. Trimming removed 1 base from V and 8 bases from J, with 10 bases in between. This CDR3 has 13 amino acids. The CDR3 DNA sequence: TGTGCCAGCAGCCAAGGCGCGGCGGGTACGCAGTATTTT. Its translation is CASSQGAAGTQYF.

The chain joins TRBV7-8 to TRBJ2-1; 9 nucleotides line up with TRBD2. After removal of 5 bases from V and 7 bases from J, the junction contained 9 bases not matched to a gene. CDR3 length: 15 amino acids. Germline V lookup: CDR1 SGHVS, CDR2 FQNEAQ. CDR3 nucleotides: TGTGCCAGCAGCCCAACACGAGGACTAGCGAATGAGCAGTTCTTC. Its translation is CASSPTRGLANEQFF.

V usage is TRBV11-2 and J usage is TRBJ1-1; 10 positions agree with TRBD1. CDR1 SGHAT and CDR2 FQNNGV come from the germline V gene. J was trimmed by 3 bases and V by 4 bases; bases with no gene match: 2. This CDR3 contains 14 residues. The CDR3 spells CASSSDRGDTEAFF. CDR3 coding DNA: TGTGCCAGCAGCTCGGACAGGGGGGACACTGAAGCTTTCTTT.